This TCR beta chain was identified during a study of blood T cells in healthy people across ages. Study findings and constraints: A strong correlation was seen between TCR beta diversity and naive T cell percentage.

Then a second PCR, running about 6 to 11 cycles, was carried out with a sample-barcoded 5' primer and a J-beta primer mix. A 12-random-nucleotide template-switch adaptor tagged each cDNA molecule. In TCRdb, the 5' RACE reads were re-called with MiXCR into one record per CDR3 protein. Here the sample spans 1.4 million to 1.5 million distinct CDR3 sequences, around two fifths being singletons. This CDR3 comprises 13 residues. With 5 bases removed from V and 5 bases from J, the gap between germline ends came to 12 bases. The germline gives CDR1 ENHRY, CDR2 SYGVKD. This clonotype was detected a few times. Its specificity is not known.

This TCR came from a young woman in good health. Sequencing was carried out using blood. The rearrangement uses TRBV10-3 and TRBJ2-5; a possible D gene is TRBD2 (7 bases). CDR3 DNA sequence: TGTGCCATCAGTTCCAGGGGAGGGGAGACCCAGTACTTC. Protein: CAISSRGGETQYF.